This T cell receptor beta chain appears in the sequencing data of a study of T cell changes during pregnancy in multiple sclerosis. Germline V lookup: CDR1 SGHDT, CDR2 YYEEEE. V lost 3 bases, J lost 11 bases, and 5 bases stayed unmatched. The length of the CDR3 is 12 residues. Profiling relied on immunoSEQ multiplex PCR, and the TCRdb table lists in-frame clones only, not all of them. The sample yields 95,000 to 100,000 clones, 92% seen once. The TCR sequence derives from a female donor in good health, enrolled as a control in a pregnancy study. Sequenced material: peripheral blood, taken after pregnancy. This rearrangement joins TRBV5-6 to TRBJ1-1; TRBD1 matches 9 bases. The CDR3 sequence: CASSWDRDVAFF. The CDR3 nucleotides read TGTGCCAGCAGCTGGGACAGGGATGTTGCTTTCTTT.